These 21 T cell receptor beta chains were all obtained from the same sample, sequenced in a study of regulatory T cells in long-lasting Graves disease. Sequencing libraries for TCR beta were prepared with iRepertoire HTBI primers and Arm-PCR of CDR3 regions. TCRdb reprocessed the multiplex PCR reads via MiXCR and lists one record per CDR3 protein. The sample contains 550,000 to 600,000 distinct CDR3 sequences, 15% to 20% of which appear only once. Regarding time point: newly diagnosed GD, antithyroid drugs for less than 3 months. TCR sequences were obtained from RNA taken from PBMCs. These data also featured in a second study, about T cells in Graves' hyperthyroidism and ophthalmopathy.

The sequencing here drew on peripheral blood mononuclear cells (PBMCs), taken at new diagnosis, from a patient treated with antithyroid drugs. Receptors were obtained from a man in his late teens or twenties with Graves disease.

This chain connects TRBV20-1 to TRBJ2-7; tentative D call: TRBD2 (6 bases). Trimming removed 3 bases at V and 3 bases at J, with 9 bases between. Germline CDR1 reads DFQATT; CDR2 reads SNEGSKA (reference sequence). The CDR3 sequence is 12 residues long. The CDR3 DNA sequence: TGCAGTGCTAGGAGGGGAGGCTACGAGCAGTACTTC. Translated, it gives CSARRGGYEQYF.

Ten or more counts support this clonotype. The J gene is TRBJ2-7, the V gene TRBV5-1, with D possibly matching TRBD2 (6 bases). Trimming took off 0 bases at V and 2 bases at J, with 12 bases between the two ends. Germline V CDR1 and CDR2: SGHRS, YFSETQ. The CDR3 runs to 15 residues. The CDR3 reads CASSLAGREAYEQYF. CDR3 DNA: TGCGCCAGCAGCTTGGCCGGCAGGGAGGCCTACGAGCAGTACTTC.

The chain has TRBV7-2 and TRBJ1-4; 8 bases align to TRBD1. The length of the CDR3 is 16 residues. The V gene's germline CDR1 is SGHTA and CDR2 FQGNSA. With 1 base clipped from V and 8 bases from J, the junction kept 9 bases outside the gene matches. The CDR3 coding sequence is TGTGCCAGCAGCTTAGTTGCGGCCCGACAGGGGGAAAAACTGTTTTTT. Its translation is CASSLVAARQGEKLFF.

With respect to this clonotype: Since a much larger clone is just one base distant, this may be a read error. This chain uses TRBV20-1 with TRBJ1-1, with 8 bases that match TRBD1. The V gene's germline CDR1 is DFQATT and CDR2 SNEGSKA (reference sequence). The length of the CDR3 is 13 residues. As DNA, the CDR3 is TGCAGTGCTGAGGACAGGGTGAACACTGAAGCTTCCTTT. Translated: CSAEDRVNTEASF.

For this clonotype: As the CDR3 is not closed by the conserved phenylalanine or tryptophan, this likely results from a read error. CDR3 coding DNA: TGTGCCAGCAGTCCGACTCAATACACTGAAGCTTTCCTT. Translation gives CASSPTQYTEAFL. The chain is built from TRBV12-3 or TRBV12-4 and TRBJ1-1; D unclear. There are 13 residues in the CDR3. V was cut by 5 bases and J by 3 bases, with 10 bases left in between.

In the case of this clonotype: It may be a read error: a sequence one base away is much more abundant. J is TRBJ2-1 and V is TRBV20-1; a weak D match, TRBD2 (6 bases). The CDR3 is 15 amino acids. Germline CDR1 and CDR2: DFQATT and SNEGSKA (reference sequence). Here the CDR3 reads CSARGDGSAYNKQFF. CDR3 coding DNA: TGCAGTGCTAGAGGAGACGGGAGCGCCTACAATAAGCAGTTCTTC.

The table lists this clonotype with many counts. The V gene is TRBV30, the J gene TRBJ1-3; no definite D call. V lost 3 bases, J lost 4 bases, and 16 bases lay in between. Germline CDR1 is GTSNPN and CDR2 is SVGIG (reference sequence). The CDR3 is made up of 15 amino acids. The CDR3 loop is CAWRLKGSGGNTIYF. CDR3 nucleotides: TGTGCCTGGAGATTAAAGGGATCTGGAGGAAACACCATATATTTT.

About this clonotype: An end of the junction differs from the germline gene, which may be a read error. V gene TRBV19 combines with J gene TRBJ1-2; unclear D gene. The CDR3 extends over 12 amino acids. Germline V gene lookup returns CDR1 LNHDA and CDR2 SQIVND (reference sequence). The CDR3 nucleotides read TGTGCCAGTAGTATAGACTCGGGGAGCTACGCCTTC. Its protein is CASSIDSGSYAF.

This sequence joins TRBV7-9 and TRBJ2-3; 10 bases line up with TRBD2. The CDR3 covers 19 residues. In germline, CDR1 is SEHNR, CDR2 FQNEAQ (reference sequence). V lost 1 base, J lost 0 bases, and 10 bases stayed unmatched. CDR3 DNA: TGTGCCAGCAGCTTAGTTTATTCTAGCGGGAGAACTAGCACAGATACGCAGTATTTT. Protein: CASSLVYSSGRTSTDTQYF. The whole variable domain, filled in from reference TRBV7-9 and TRBJ2-3, reads DTGVSQNPRHKITKRGQNVTFRCDPISEHNRLYWYRQTLGQGPEFLTYFQNEAQLEKSRLLSDRFSAERPKGSFSTLEIQRTEQGDSAMYLCASSLVYSSGRTSTDTQYFGPGTRLTVL.

Many counts were recorded for this clonotype. The chain is built from TRBV6-2 or TRBV6-3 and TRBJ2-3; TRBD2 is a possible D gene (5 bases). Trimming took 5 bases from V and 1 from J, leaving 10 bases between them. Germline CDR1 reads MNHEY; CDR2 reads SVGEGT. The CDR3 totals 14 residues. CDR3 sequence: CASSPQAGTDTQYF. The CDR3 region has the DNA TGTGCCAGCAGTCCCCAAGCGGGCACAGATACGCAGTATTTT.

This sequence joins TRBV2 and TRBJ2-4; 9 nucleotides agree with TRBD1. Losses at the gene ends were 4 bases for V and 6 bases for J; bases not matched to a gene: 7. The V gene's germline CDR1 is SNHLY and CDR2 FYNNEI. The CDR3 loop spans 15 amino acids. CDR3 in DNA: TGTGCCAGCAGTGGCGCACAGGGGGCGGTAAACATTCAGTACTTC. Amino acid sequence: CASSGAQGAVNIQYF.

CDR3 amino acids: CASSQVGATGGLDEQFF. The CDR3, as DNA: TGTGCCAGCAGCCAAGTTGGTGCGACAGGGGGCTTAGATGAGCAGTTCTTC. The chain combines TRBV14 with TRBJ2-1; 10 bases fit TRBD1. The ends lost 1 base at V and 8 bases at J; junction bases unmatched: 11. Germline V lookup: CDR1 SGHDN, CDR2 FVKESK. The CDR3 has 17 residues.

The chain employs TRBV20-1 and TRBJ2-1, with TRBD2 matching 14 bases. V lost 3 bases, J lost 2 bases, and 3 bases stayed unmatched. The V gene's germline CDR1 is DFQATT and CDR2 SNEGSKA (reference sequence). The CDR3 runs 16 residues. The CDR3 here is CSARTSGRAPYNEQFF. The CDR3 DNA follows: TGCAGTGCTAGGACTAGCGGGAGGGCCCCCTACAATGAGCAGTTCTTC.

In this sample, this clonotype turned up a few times. The chain recombines TRBV7-2 with TRBJ2-7, with TRBD2 matching 8 bases. The CDR3 extends over 16 amino acids. Trimming took 5 bases from V and 3 from J; bases not matched to a gene: 12. Germline CDR1 is SGHTA and CDR2 is FQGNSA. CDR3 in amino acids: CASSTAWAGGVYEQYF. CDR3 in DNA: TGTGCCAGCAGCACCGCTTGGGCGGGAGGAGTCTACGAGCAGTACTTC.

Note on this clonotype: Germline and junction disagree at one end, which may indicate a read error. The J gene is TRBJ2-7, the V gene TRBV4-2; 9 nucleotides line up with TRBD2. Germline V lookup: CDR1 LGHNA, CDR2 YNFKEQ. CDR3 size: 14 residues. CDR3 in amino acids: CASSEGLASRSVNF. In DNA form, the CDR3 reads TGTGCCAGCAGCGAAGGACTAGCGTCTCGTAGCGTGAACTTC.

The chain joins TRBV7-9 to TRBJ2-5; tentatively, D is TRBD1 or TRBD2 (5 bases each). Deletions cut 3 bases from V and 2 bases from J, with 10 bases between. This CDR3 comprises 14 residues. Germline CDR1 reads SEHNR; CDR2 reads FQNEAQ (reference sequence). The CDR3 protein is CASSFSWGQETQYF. CDR3 DNA sequence: TGTGCCAGCAGCTTCAGCTGGGGGCAAGAGACCCAGTACTTC. The full variable domain, its missing parts supplied by reference TRBV7-9 and TRBJ2-5, is DTGVSQNPRHKITKRGQNVTFRCDPISEHNRLYWYRQTLGQGPEFLTYFQNEAQLEKSRLLSDRFSAERPKGSFSTLEIQRTEQGDSAMYLCASSFSWGQETQYFGPGTRLLVL.

This clonotype was counted many times. J is TRBJ2-3 and V is TRBV2; TRBD2 matches at 8 bases. In germline, CDR1 is SNHLY, CDR2 FYNNEI. V was pared by 3 bases and J by 0 bases, with 8 bases of the junction left unmatched. This CDR3 spans 17 amino acids. CDR3 region: CASSDERETFSTDTQYF. Written as DNA, the CDR3 is TGTGCCAGCAGTGACGAGCGGGAGACCTTTAGCACAGATACGCAGTATTTT.

This chain links TRBV15 with TRBJ2-3; 11 bases align to TRBD2. V shed 2 bases, J shed 4 bases, and the junction held 2 bases outside the gene matches. This CDR3 has 15 residues. The germline V gene encodes CDR1 LNHNV and CDR2 YYDKDF (reference sequence). The CDR3 protein is CATSRLAGGPDTQYF. The CDR3, as DNA: TGTGCCACCAGCAGACTAGCGGGAGGACCAGATACGCAGTATTTT.

Note on this clonotype: Given a much more abundant clone one base away, this may be a read error. This rearrangement joins TRBV7-2 to TRBJ1-1; TRBD1 agrees at 9 bases. This CDR3 comprises 14 residues. CDR1 is SGHTA and CDR2 is FQGNSA in the germline V gene. CDR3 protein: CASSPYRGRTGAFF. The CDR3 coding sequence is TGTGCCAGCAGCCCGTACAGGGGGCGCACTGGAGCTTTCTTT.

In this sample, this clonotype turned up many times. V is TRBV7-9 and J is TRBJ2-3; the match to TRBD2 covers 10 bases. Per the germline V gene, CDR1 is SEHNR and CDR2 is FQNEAQ (reference sequence). CDR3 length equals 15 residues. V shed 5 bases and J 6 bases; nucleotides not matched to a gene: 8. In nucleotides, the CDR3 is TGTGCCAGCAGCCCAGGACTAGCGGCGGCCGATACGCAGTATTTT. This gives the protein CASSPGLAAADTQYF.

The sample holds many counts of this clonotype. This sequence joins TRBV20-1 and TRBJ1-2; TRBD1 is a possible D gene (6 bases). The germline V gene encodes CDR1 DFQATT and CDR2 SNEGSKA (reference sequence). The CDR3 has 12 residues. V gave up 1 base and J gave up 7 bases, with 10 bases separating them. As DNA, the CDR3 is TGCAGTGCTAGAGCGGACAGCGCTGGCTACACCTTC. Amino acid sequence: CSARADSAGYTF.